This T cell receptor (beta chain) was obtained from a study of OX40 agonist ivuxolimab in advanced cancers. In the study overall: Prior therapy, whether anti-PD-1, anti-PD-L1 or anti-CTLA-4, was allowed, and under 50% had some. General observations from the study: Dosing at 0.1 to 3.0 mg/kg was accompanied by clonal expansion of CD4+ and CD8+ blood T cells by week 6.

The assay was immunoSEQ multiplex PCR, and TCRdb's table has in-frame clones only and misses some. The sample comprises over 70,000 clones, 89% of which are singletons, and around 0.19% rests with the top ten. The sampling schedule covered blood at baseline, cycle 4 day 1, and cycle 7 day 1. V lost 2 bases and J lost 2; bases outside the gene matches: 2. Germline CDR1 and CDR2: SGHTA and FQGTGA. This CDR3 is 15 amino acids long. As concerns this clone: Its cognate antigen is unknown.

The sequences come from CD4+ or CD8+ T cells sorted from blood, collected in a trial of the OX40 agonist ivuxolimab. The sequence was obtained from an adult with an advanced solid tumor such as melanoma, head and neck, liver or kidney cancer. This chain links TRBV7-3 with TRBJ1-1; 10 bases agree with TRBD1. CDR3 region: CASSLDRGRNTEAFF. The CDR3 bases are TGTGCCAGCAGCTTAGACAGGGGGCGAAACACTGAAGCTTTCTTT.